This T cell receptor beta chain was identified in a study of healthy donors' naive CD4 and CD8 T cells. Findings and limits, study-wide: Positive CDR3 charge linked to CD4+ cells, negative to CD8+ cells.

A word on this clonotype: Its cognate antigen is unknown.

Starting from around 500 ng of total RNA, TCR libraries were made with linear amplification. TCRdb re-analysed the reads in MiXCR, keeping a single row per CDR3 protein. This table has around 180,000 distinct CDR3 sequences, 65% to 80% appearing once. Naive CD4+ cells were sorted as CD4+CD8-CD45RO-CD45RA+; naive CD8+ as CD8+CD4-CD45RA+CD27bright. J was trimmed by 9 bases and V by 2 bases; bases with no gene match: 6. The CDR3 sequence is 15 residues long. Germline CDR1 and CDR2: SGHDT and YYEEEE. Sequencing input: naive CD4+ and CD8+ T cells sorted from blood, pooled from several donors. This clonotype was obtained from a pool of human donors in good health; the sample pools cells from several healthy donors. J is TRBJ2-1 and V is TRBV5-6; TRBD2 agrees at 12 bases. The CDR3 protein is CASSFRLAGDREQFF. CDR3 sequence (DNA): TGTGCCAGCAGCTTCAGACTAGCGGGGGATCGTGAGCAGTTCTTC.